Described below is a single T cell receptor (beta chain) sequence and its context. The source of the sample is a study of blood T cell repertoires in COVID-19. Overall study: Sites in the United States, Italy and Spain provided acute and convalescent COVID-19 samples. T cells, B-cell-depleted T cells, or PBMCs provided the cDNA or gDNA that served as material.

Germline V gene data show CDR1 as SGHTA and CDR2 as FQGNSA. The V gene lost 1 base and the J gene lost 4 bases, with 10 bases spanning the gap. The length of the CDR3 is 14 residues. Source study methods: It was from reference gene primer amplification that nucleated cell counts were estimated. Sequenced by immunoSEQ multiplex PCR; TCRdb stores in-frame clones only, minus some. D and trimming come from the DNA, and the V and J calls and clone size come from that table. In the table there are roughly 100,000 clones, around 81% of which are singletons. Sequencing was done on a sample of peripheral blood. The chain carries TRBV7-2 and TRBJ1-2; D is undetermined. This receptor was taken from a man older than 75 with acute or convalescent COVID-19. In DNA form, the CDR3 reads TGTGCCAGCAGCTTAGAACGACTTGGCTATGGCTACACCTTC. Translating it yields CASSLERLGYGYTF.